The 5 T cell receptor beta chains listed next were all sequenced from one sample in a study of T cells after yellow fever vaccination. A single record per CDR3 protein comes from TCRdb applying MiXCR to the 5' RACE reads. Of fewer than 350,000 distinct CDR3 sequences detected, roughly 4% appear once; the ten largest clones hold 23%. The sample in question was PBMCs, obtained on the day of the yellow fever booster vaccination. The receptors come from a young man who received the YFV17D yellow fever vaccine.

This clonotype was recorded a few times. CDR3 coding DNA: TGTGCCAGCAGCCTAAATCAGGACTATGGCTACACCTTC. Amino acid sequence: CASSLNQDYGYTF. The chain uses TRBV7-2 and TRBJ1-2, with D unresolved. The CDR3 consists of 13 residues. V was trimmed by 5 bases and J by 3 bases, leaving 10 bases between them. The germline gives CDR1 SGHTA, CDR2 FQGNSA.

This clonotype was recorded many times. This sequence joins TRBV2 and TRBJ2-4; D gene ambiguous. CDR3 size: 13 residues. CDR1 and CDR2 (germline): SNHLY, FYNNEI. The V end was cut by 7 bases, the J end by 3 bases, with 10 bases between. The CDR3 DNA reads as TGTGCCAGCATGGGCGATATCAAAAACATTCAGTACTTC. It translates to CASMGDIKNIQYF.

The rearrangement joins TRBV2 to TRBJ2-5; D may match TRBD1 or TRBD2 (5 bases each). This CDR3 contains 13 residues. Trimming pared 6 bases from V and 5 bases from J, leaving 13 bases between. CDR1 is SNHLY and CDR2 is FYNNEI in the germline V gene. CDR3 nucleotide sequence: TGTGCCAGCAGGAGGGGTGCCCGGGAGACCCAGTACTTC. It specifies CASRRGARETQYF.

The table lists this clonotype with many counts. The V gene is TRBV7-6, the J gene TRBJ2-2; D gene unclear. The germline V and J ends were trimmed by 5 bases and 5 bases, with 9 bases remaining between them. In germline, CDR1 is SGHVS, CDR2 FNYEAQ. This CDR3 comprises 13 residues. The CDR3 DNA sequence: TGTGCCAGCAGCCCATCCCTGACCGGGGAGCTGTTTTTT. Amino acid sequence: CASSPSLTGELFF.

This clonotype was seen more than once but under ten times. V is TRBV5-1 and J is TRBJ2-3; D gene unclear. The length of the CDR3 is 14 residues. Trimming shortened V by 0 bases and J by 4 bases, and 9 bases separated the two germline ends. The germline gives CDR1 SGHRS, CDR2 YFSETQ. The DNA of the CDR3 is TGCGCCAGCAGCTTGGAAACTATCCCAGATACGCAGTATTTT. Translating gives CASSLETIPDTQYF. The entire variable domain, with the rest obtained from reference TRBV5-1 and TRBJ2-3, is as follows: KAGVTQTPRYLIKTRGQQVTLSCSPISGHRSVSWYQQTPGQGLQFLFEYFSETQRNKGNFPGRFSGRQFSNSRSEMNVSTLELGDSALYLCASSLETIPDTQYFGPGTRLTVL.